The table lists the clone carrying this T cell receptor (beta chain) with a few counts. TCRdb independently ran MiXCR on the RT-PCR reads; one entry per CDR3 protein. The sample has about 540,000 distinct CDR3 sequences; 20% to 25% are singletons. The sample belongs to a study of response to subunit inactivated influenza vaccine. The trim removed 5 bases at V and 8 bases at J, leaving 14 bases unmatched. The CDR3 extends over 16 amino acids. CDR1 and CDR2 (germline): SGHAT, FQNNGV. These data also formed part of another study, on T cells expressing NK-cell markers. That publication notes: In generating TCR beta cDNA, 5'RACE template switching with UMIs was used.

This receptor was identified in a man aged 50-59 years who received an inactivated influenza vaccine. V is TRBV11-2 and J is TRBJ2-1; 8 nucleotides line up with TRBD2. Sequenced here: CD4+ T cells sorted from PBMCs, sampled roughly 12 days after vaccination. CDR3 in amino acids: CASSPGLVVGGDEQFF. CDR3 coding DNA: TGTGCCAGCAGCCCGGGACTAGTTGTAGGCGGGGATGAGCAGTTCTTC.